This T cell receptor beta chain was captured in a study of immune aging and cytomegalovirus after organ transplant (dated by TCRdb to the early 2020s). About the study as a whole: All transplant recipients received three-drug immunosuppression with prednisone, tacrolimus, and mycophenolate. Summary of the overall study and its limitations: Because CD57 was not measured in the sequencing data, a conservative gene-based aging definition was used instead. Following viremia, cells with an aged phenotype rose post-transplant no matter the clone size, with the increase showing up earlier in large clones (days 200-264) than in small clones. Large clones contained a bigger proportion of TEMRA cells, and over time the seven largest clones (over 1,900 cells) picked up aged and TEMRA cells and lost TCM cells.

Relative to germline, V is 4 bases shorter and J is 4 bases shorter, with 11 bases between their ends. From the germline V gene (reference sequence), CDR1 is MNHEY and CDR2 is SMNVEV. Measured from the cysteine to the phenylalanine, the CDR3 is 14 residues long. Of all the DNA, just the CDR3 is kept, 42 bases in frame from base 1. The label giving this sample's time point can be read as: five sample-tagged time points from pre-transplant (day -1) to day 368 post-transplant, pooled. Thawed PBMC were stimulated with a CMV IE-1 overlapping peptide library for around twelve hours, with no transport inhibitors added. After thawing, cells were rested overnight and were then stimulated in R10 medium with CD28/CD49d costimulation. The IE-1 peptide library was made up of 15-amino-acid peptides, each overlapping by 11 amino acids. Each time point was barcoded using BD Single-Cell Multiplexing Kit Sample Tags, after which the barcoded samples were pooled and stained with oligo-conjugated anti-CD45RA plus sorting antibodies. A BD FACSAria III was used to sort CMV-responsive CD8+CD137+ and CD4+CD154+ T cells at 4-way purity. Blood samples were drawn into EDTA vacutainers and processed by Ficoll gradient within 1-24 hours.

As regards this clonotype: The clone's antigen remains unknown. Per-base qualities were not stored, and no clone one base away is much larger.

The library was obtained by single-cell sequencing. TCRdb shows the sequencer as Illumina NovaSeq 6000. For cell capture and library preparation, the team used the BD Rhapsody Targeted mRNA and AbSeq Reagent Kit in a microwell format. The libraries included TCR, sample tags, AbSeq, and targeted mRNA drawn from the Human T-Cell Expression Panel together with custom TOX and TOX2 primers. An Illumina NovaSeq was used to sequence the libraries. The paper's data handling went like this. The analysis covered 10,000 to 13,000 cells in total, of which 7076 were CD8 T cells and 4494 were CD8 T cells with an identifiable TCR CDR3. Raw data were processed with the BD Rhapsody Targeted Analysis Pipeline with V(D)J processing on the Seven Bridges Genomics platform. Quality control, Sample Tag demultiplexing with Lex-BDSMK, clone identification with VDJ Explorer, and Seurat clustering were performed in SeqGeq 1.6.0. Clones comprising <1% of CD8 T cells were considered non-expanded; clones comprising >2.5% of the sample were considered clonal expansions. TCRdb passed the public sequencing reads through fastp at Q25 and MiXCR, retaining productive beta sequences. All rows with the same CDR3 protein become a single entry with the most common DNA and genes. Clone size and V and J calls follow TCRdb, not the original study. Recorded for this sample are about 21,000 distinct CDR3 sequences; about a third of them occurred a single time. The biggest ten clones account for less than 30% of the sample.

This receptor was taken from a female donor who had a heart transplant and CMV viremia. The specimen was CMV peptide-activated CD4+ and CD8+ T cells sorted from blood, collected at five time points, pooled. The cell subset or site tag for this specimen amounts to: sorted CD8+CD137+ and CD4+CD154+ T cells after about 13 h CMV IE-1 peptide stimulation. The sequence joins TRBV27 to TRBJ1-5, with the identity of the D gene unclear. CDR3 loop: CASSSIKLNQPQHF. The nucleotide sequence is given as TGTGCCAGCAGTTCCATAAAATTGAATCAGCCCCAGCATTTT.